These 24 T cell receptor beta chains were sequenced from one sample in a study of CD8+CD57+ T cells in acquired aplastic anemia. Patients chosen for sequencing had shown CD8+CD57+ cell expansion by flow cytometry. Template material for TCR beta VDJ and CDR3 profiling consisted of genomic DNA. TCRdb independently ran MiXCR on the reads; one entry per CDR3 protein. The sample lists approximately 300,000 distinct CDR3 sequences, 56% occurring once. The sequencing sample was made of sorted CD4+, CD8+, or CD8+CD57+ T cells (not recorded which) from PBMCs. These receptors all stem from a human donor with aplastic anemia.

This clonotype was seen ten or more times. V usage is TRBV11-3 and J usage is TRBJ2-1; D is unclear. CDR3 size: 18 residues. The germline V gene encodes CDR1 SGHNT and CDR2 YENEEA. Trimming shortened V by 5 bases and J by 0 bases, and 20 bases separated the two germline ends. The CDR3 DNA reads as TGTGCCAGCAGCCCCGCTTACTTTTCCATTAGCTCCTACAATGAGCAGTTCTTC. Translating gives CASSPAYFSISSYNEQFF.

The rearrangement joins TRBV7-2 to TRBJ2-1; TRBD1 is a possible D gene (5 bases). From germline, CDR1 is SGHTA and CDR2 FQGNSA. V lost 5 bases and J lost 11, with 16 bases in between. This CDR3 region has 13 residues. CDR3 sequence (DNA): TGTGCCAGCAGCCCTAGGGGTAATTTTAAGCAGTTCTTC. Translating it yields CASSPRGNFKQFF.

On this clonotype: The missing conserved phenylalanine or tryptophan at the end of this CDR3 makes a read error likely. The chain links TRBV15 to TRBJ1-5; the D is unclear. The V end was cut by 5 bases, the J end by 5 bases, with 19 bases between. The CDR3 has 16 amino acids. Germline CDR1 is LNHNV and CDR2 is YYDKDF (reference sequence). The CDR3 coding sequence is TGTGCCACCAGCCCCACCGTCGGAGGGAGCGATCAGCCCCAGCATCTT. The encoded protein is CATSPTVGGSDQPQHL.

V usage is TRBV9 and J usage is TRBJ2-2; D could derive from TRBD1 or TRBD2 (5 bases each). The V end was cut by 6 bases, the J end by 4 bases, with 10 bases between. This CDR3 has 13 amino acids. Germline V CDR1 and CDR2: SGDLS, YYNGEE. The CDR3 here is CASTSGGTGELFF. The CDR3 DNA reads TGTGCCAGCACAAGTGGGGGCACCGGGGAGCTGTTTTTT.

This chain uses TRBV20-1 with TRBJ1-6, with D perhaps TRBD1 (5 bases). CDR1 DFQATT and CDR2 SNEGSKA come from the germline V gene (reference sequence). Between the trimmed V and J ends, which lost 3 bases and 7 bases, there was a span of 7 bases. The CDR3 has 12 amino acids. CDR3 sequence (DNA): TGCAGTGCTAGGTGGGGGAATTCACCCCTCCACTTT. Translating it yields CSARWGNSPLHF.

This clonotype was found many times. The rearrangement joins TRBV6-4 to TRBJ2-3; tentative D call: TRBD1 (5 bases). V gave up 3 bases and J gave up 1 base, with 5 bases separating them. From germline, CDR1 is MRHNA and CDR2 SNTAGT. The CDR3 runs 13 residues. CDR3: CASSEQGTDTQYF. The CDR3 bases are TGTGCCAGCAGTGAACAGGGCACAGATACGCAGTATTTT.

The chain employs TRBV5-1 and TRBJ2-7, with D maybe TRBD1 (5 bases). The germline CDR1 and CDR2 sequences are SGHRS and YFSETQ. Trimming removed 4 bases from V and 6 bases from J, with 20 bases in between. CDR3 length equals 15 residues. CDR3 in amino acids: CASSPLRQLGFEQYF. The CDR3 DNA sequence: TGCGCCAGCAGCCCTCTCCGACAGTTAGGTTTCGAGCAGTACTTC.

The genes are TRBV5-1 and TRBJ2-2, with 8 bases aligning to TRBD1. The CDR3 has 16 amino acids. The J segment lost 7 bases and the V segment lost 4 bases, leaving 12 bases of the junction unmatched. From germline, CDR1 is SGHRS and CDR2 YFSETQ. The CDR3 sequence: CASSPRPGQVHGELFF. CDR3 DNA: TGCGCCAGCAGCCCACGGCCGGGACAGGTTCACGGGGAGCTGTTTTTT.

This clonotype was observed many times. The CDR3 DNA reads as TGTGCCACCAGTGAAACAGGGGTGAACACTGAAGCTTTCTTT. Protein: CATSETGVNTEAFF. The V call is TRBV24-1, the J call TRBJ1-1; 7 bases match TRBD1. The ends lost 4 bases at V and 0 bases at J; junction bases unmatched: 1. Per germline, CDR1 KGHDR and CDR2 SFDVKD. There are 14 residues in the CDR3.

The rearrangement links TRBV6-5 to TRBJ1-3; possibly TRBD1 for D (5 bases). V was shortened by 4 bases and J by 0 bases, with 10 bases between the two germline ends. The CDR3 runs 15 residues. Germline CDR1 MNHEY, CDR2 SVGAGI. The chain's CDR3 is CASSSSGFSGNTIYF. CDR3 in DNA: TGTGCCAGCAGTTCCTCAGGGTTCTCTGGAAACACCATATATTTT.

Regarding this clonotype: With a much larger clone just one base away, this may be a read error. The CDR3 ends on some other residue instead of the conserved phenylalanine or tryptophan, so this is likely a read error. The rearrangement links TRBV4-1 to TRBJ2-4, with D tentatively TRBD2 (6 bases). Deletions cut 3 bases from V and 3 bases from J, with 18 bases between. The CDR3 has 17 amino acids. From germline, CDR1 is MGHRA and CDR2 YSYEKL. The CDR3 is CASSHLGRERVKNIQYL. Here the CDR3 DNA reads TGCGCCAGCAGCCACCTTGGCCGGGAGAGGGTCAAAAACATTCAGTACCTC.

About this clonotype itself: A much larger clone differs from this one at a single base, so this may be a read error. The conserved phenylalanine or tryptophan normally closing the CDR3 is absent here, so this likely arose from a read error. CDR3 sequence (DNA): TGTGCCAGCTCACCAGACAGTAATTCACCCCTCCACTCT. Residues: CASSPDSNSPLHS. This sequence joins TRBV18 and TRBJ1-6; perhaps TRBD1 as D (5 bases). The CDR3 totals 13 residues. CDR1 and CDR2 (germline): KGHSH, LQKENI. V lost 2 bases to trimming and J lost 6 bases, with 5 bases between them.

The sample holds one count of this clonotype. The chain has TRBV19 and TRBJ1-1; no firm D call. This CDR3 comprises 13 residues. V dropped 3 bases and J dropped 5 bases, with 10 bases sitting between them. Germline V gene sequence: CDR1 LNHDA, CDR2 SQIVND (reference sequence). DNA of the CDR3: TGTGCCAGTAGTATCTTGCAGGATACTGAAGCTTTCTTT. Amino acid sequence: CASSILQDTEAFF.

This chain connects TRBV7-9 to TRBJ2-1; either TRBD1 or TRBD2 may supply D (5 bases each). Germline V lookup: CDR1 SEHNR, CDR2 FQNEAQ (reference sequence). This CDR3 is 13 amino acids long. The ends were cut back, 3 bases at V and 6 bases at J, with 9 bases in the middle. CDR3 sequence: CASSFLGRNEQFF. CDR3 DNA: TGTGCCAGCAGCTTTCTGGGACGCAATGAGCAGTTCTTC.

The rearrangement uses TRBV15 and TRBJ2-3; D could derive from TRBD1 or TRBD2 (5 bases each). V gave up 1 base and J gave up 1 base, with 9 bases separating them. Germline-derived CDR1 and CDR2 are LNHNV and YYDKDF (reference sequence). This CDR3 comprises 15 residues. The CDR3 loop reads CATSRGTGRTDTQYF. CDR3 nucleotide sequence: TGTGCCACCAGCAGAGGGACGGGACGCACAGATACGCAGTATTTT.

This chain connects TRBV2 to TRBJ1-1, with a weak D call TRBD1 (5 bases). The length of the CDR3 is 16 residues. The germline CDR1 and CDR2 sequences are SNHLY and FYNNEI. The V end was cut by 4 bases, the J end by 0 bases, with 15 bases between. The CDR3 is CASSVGGSQMNTEAFF. In DNA, the CDR3 is TGTGCCAGCAGTGTGGGGGGGTCCCAGATGAACACTGAAGCTTTCTTT.

The rearrangement joins TRBV15 to TRBJ2-1; possible D gene TRBD2, 7 bases. The CDR3 contains 16 residues. CDR1 is LNHNV and CDR2 is YYDKDF in the germline V gene (reference sequence). Trimming took 4 bases from V and 6 from J, leaving 19 bases between them. The CDR3 sequence is CATSTSGRGGTNEQFF. The CDR3 DNA is TGTGCCACCAGCACCTCAGGGAGGGGGGGGACCAATGAGCAGTTCTTC.

The chain links TRBV2 to TRBJ2-3; D gene unclear. The CDR3 has 16 residues. Germline V lookup: CDR1 SNHLY, CDR2 FYNNEI. Trimming stripped 1 base from V and 4 bases from J, with 15 bases between. Written as DNA, the CDR3 is TGTGCCAGCAGTGAAGTTGGGCGGTTCTTACCAGATACGCAGTATTTT. Protein: CASSEVGRFLPDTQYF.

The sample holds a few counts of this clonotype. This chain uses TRBV12-3 or TRBV12-4 with TRBJ2-7; 10 nucleotides match TRBD1. The CDR3 extends over 15 amino acids. The J segment lost 6 bases and the V segment lost 8 bases, leaving 13 bases of the junction unmatched. The CDR3 DNA is TGTGCCAGCTTAAGGGGCGGGACAGGGGTTACCGAGCAGTACTTC. Its protein is CASLRGGTGVTEQYF.

The V call is TRBV2, the J call TRBJ1-2; 7 bases match TRBD1. CDR3 size: 13 residues. The V gene end was trimmed by 6 bases and the J gene end by 7 bases; junction bases not matched to a gene: 8. From germline, CDR1 is SNHLY and CDR2 FYNNEI. DNA for the CDR3: TGTGCCAGCAGAGCCGACAGGGACTCTGGCTACACCTTC. The encoded protein is CASRADRDSGYTF.

This clonotype was seen repeatedly, ten times or more. The chain joins TRBV7-8 to TRBJ2-5; no definite D call. Deletions cut 1 base from V and 4 bases from J, with 4 bases between. This CDR3 comprises 12 residues. Germline lookup yields CDR1 SGHVS and CDR2 FQNEAQ. CDR3 coding DNA: TGTGCCAGCAGCTTAGACGTAGAGACCCAGTACTTC. Encoded protein: CASSLDVETQYF.

The rearrangement uses TRBV9 and TRBJ2-5, with 9 nucleotides matching TRBD1. After removal of 1 base from V and 4 bases from J, the junction contained 2 bases not matched to a gene. The CDR3 loop spans 14 amino acids. Germline V CDR1 and CDR2: SGDLS, YYNGEE. The CDR3 bases are TGTGCCAGCAGCGTAAGACAGGGGGTAGAGACCCAGTACTTC. Its protein product is CASSVRQGVETQYF.

There are a few counts of this clonotype. One junction end disagrees with the germline gene, perhaps due to a read error. This chain joins TRBV10-2 and TRBJ1-4; 7 nucleotides line up with TRBD1. The CDR3 extends over 16 amino acids. Germline CDR1 reads WSHSY; CDR2 reads SAAADI. CDR3 nucleotides: TGTGCCAGCAGTAGTTTTTTCAACAGGGGCAATGAAAAACTGTTTTTT. Translation gives CASSSFFNRGNEKLFF.

The chain couples TRBV19 to TRBJ2-7; perhaps D is TRBD1 or TRBD2 (5 bases each). Germline loops: CDR1 LNHDA, CDR2 SQIVND (reference sequence). Trimming removed 5 bases at V and 3 bases at J, with 20 bases between. The CDR3 extends over 16 amino acids. The CDR3 region is CASSRRPGPINYEQYF. In DNA, the CDR3 is TGTGCCAGTAGTCGTAGACCGGGACCGATAAACTACGAGCAGTACTTC.